This TCR beta chain was captured by sequencing in a study of T cells in Graves' hyperthyroidism and ophthalmopathy. The CDR3 consists of 15 residues. J was trimmed by 7 bases and V by 1 base; bases with no gene match: 2. The germline V gene has CDR1 SGHTS and CDR2 YDEGEE. Template material for amplifying TCR beta CDR3 regions consisted of RNA transcripts. The TCR CDR3 first-round RT-PCR relied on the HTBI primer set. TCRdb ran MiXCR on the multiplex PCR reads and lists one entry per CDR3 protein. The sample lists fewer than 250,000 distinct CDR3 sequences, under 20% seen once, with approximately 50% in the top ten.

Sequences were obtained from blood. The TCR originated in a man over 45 with Graves' hyperthyroidism. V usage is TRBV5-8 and J usage is TRBJ2-7; 16 nucleotides match TRBD2. The chain's CDR3 is CASSLKGLAGGEQYF. DNA for the CDR3: TGTGCCAGCAGCTTGAAGGGACTAGCGGGAGGGGAGCAGTACTTC. Complete variable domain (other parts from reference TRBV5-8 and TRBJ2-7): EAGVTQSPTHLIKTRGQQATLRCSPISGHTSVYWYQQALGLGLQFLLWYDEGEERNRGNFPPRFSGRQFPNYSSELNVNALELEDSALYLCASSLKGLAGGEQYFGPGTRLTVT.